The present entry profiles one T cell receptor beta chain with its context. The data derive from a study of preoperative IRX-2 immunotherapy in early breast cancer. Germline V gene sequence: CDR1 SGHNT, CDR2 YENEEA. Between the trimmed V and J ends, which lost 3 bases and 6 bases, there was a span of 23 bases. The CDR3 is 18 residues long. Profiling relied on immunoSEQ multiplex PCR, and the TCRdb table lists in-frame clones only, not all of them. This sample carries about 38,000 clones, around four fifths of them seen once, and the ten largest clones take over 1.3%. Treatment denoted: preoperative locoregional IRX-2 cytokine immunotherapy.

This clonotype was obtained from a human donor with breast cancer. The sequencing here drew on lymph node tissue, taken after IRX-2 immunotherapy. The chain is built from TRBV11-3 and TRBJ2-2; perhaps TRBD1 as D (6 bases). CDR3 protein: CASSLFRQGYFNAGELFF. The DNA of the CDR3 is TGTGCCAGCAGCTTGTTTCGCCAGGGGTATTTTAATGCCGGGGAGCTGTTTTTT. Based on the CDR3 plus reference TRBV11-3 and TRBJ2-2, the full variable domain is EAGVVQSPRYKIIEKKQPVAFWCNPISGHNTLYWYLQNLGQGPELLIRYENEEAVDDSQLPKDRFSAERLKGVDSTLKIQPAELGDSAVYLCASSLFRQGYFNAGELFFGEGSRLTVL.